This T cell receptor beta chain appears in the sequencing data of a study of blood T cell repertoires in COVID-19. Study context: Sites in the United States, Italy and Spain provided acute and convalescent COVID-19 samples. From T cells, B-cell-depleted T cells, or PBMCs came the material, which was cDNA or gDNA.

Source study methods: By means of reference gene primer amplification, nucleated cell counts were estimated. TCRdb's copy holds only in-frame clones and misses some; the assay was immunoSEQ multiplex PCR. That table supplies the V and J calls and clone size; D and trimming were determined from the DNA. The sample carries roughly 59,000 clones, under 80% recorded once. This clonotype originated in a human donor in a cohort sampled during active COVID-19. Sequencing input: peripheral blood.

CDR3 residues: CASGETSGVGTYNEQFF. The DNA of the CDR3 is TGTGCCAGCGGGGAGACTAGCGGGGTGGGGACCTACAATGAGCAGTTCTTC. The chain recombines TRBV7-2 with TRBJ2-1; 11 nucleotides align to TRBD2. The CDR3 contains 17 residues. In germline, CDR1 is SGHTA, CDR2 FQGNSA. Trimming removed 8 bases from V and 2 bases from J; junction bases left unmatched: 11.